A single T cell receptor (beta chain) is shown here with its context. Its antigen is not known. The data stem from a study of cytomegalovirus exposure and HLA in healthy donors. Findings and limits, study-wide: Some V segments could not be told apart, so they were left out, TRBV6-2 and TRBV6-3 among them.

Trimming removed 3 bases from V and 6 bases from J, with 8 bases in between. The CDR3 is made up of 13 amino acids. CDR1 is LGHNT, CDR2 FRNRAP, per germline. Primers for the PCR totalled 60 Vbeta and 13 Jbeta. Repertoires were generated with immunoSEQ multiplex PCR, while TCRdb's copy carries only in-frame clones and drops some. Of about 80,000 clones in the sample, around 77% were seen once. This clonotype originated in a man aged 45-65 years in good health and CMV-seronegative. This chain connects TRBV12-5 to TRBJ2-2; D may be TRBD1 (5 bases). The sequenced sample was PBMCs. The CDR3: CASGLSGSGELFF. DNA for the CDR3: TGTGCTAGTGGTTTATCAGGGTCCGGGGAGCTGTTTTTT.